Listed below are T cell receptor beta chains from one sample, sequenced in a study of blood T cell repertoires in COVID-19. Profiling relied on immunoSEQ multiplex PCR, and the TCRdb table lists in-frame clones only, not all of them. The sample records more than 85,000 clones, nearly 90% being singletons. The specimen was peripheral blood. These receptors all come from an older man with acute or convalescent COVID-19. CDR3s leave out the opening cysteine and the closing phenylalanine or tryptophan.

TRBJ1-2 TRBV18 ASSPLQGDHYGYT
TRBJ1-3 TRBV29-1 SVGLISGNTIY
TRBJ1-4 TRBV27 ASSLSTGWGEKLF
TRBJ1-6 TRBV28 ASSPSQGATYNSPLH
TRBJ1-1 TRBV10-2 ASTMDSNTEAF
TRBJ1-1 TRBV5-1 ASSAATGNTEAF
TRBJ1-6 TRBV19 ASSPRGRGDNSPLH
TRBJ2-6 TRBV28 ASSIRQGGAGANVLT
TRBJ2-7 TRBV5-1 ASSYQSPGLGTYEQY
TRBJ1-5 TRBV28 ASAPRGGSNQPQH
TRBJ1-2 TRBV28 ASSSPRGLTYGYT
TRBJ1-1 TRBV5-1 ATKGELVNTEAF
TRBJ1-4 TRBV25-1 ASSPGQVDEKLF
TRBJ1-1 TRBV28 ASSLNRGRGEAF
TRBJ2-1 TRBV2 ASSARTGGSADEQF
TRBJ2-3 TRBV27 ASSQTSTDTQY
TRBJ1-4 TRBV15 ATSRSGTKGEKLF
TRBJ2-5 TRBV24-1 ATSDPGQGVPETQY
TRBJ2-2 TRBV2 ASRNEEAPGELF
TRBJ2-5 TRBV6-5 ASSSWRVGETQY
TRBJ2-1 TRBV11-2 ASSWSGGSSYNEQF
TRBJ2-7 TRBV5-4 ASSLDRAYEQY
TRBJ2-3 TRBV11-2 ASSSQGAGDTQY
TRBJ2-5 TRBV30 AWSVLVGETQY
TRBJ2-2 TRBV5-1 ASSPQSGSPGELF
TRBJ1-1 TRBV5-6 ASSLVAGDAF
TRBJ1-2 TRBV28 ASSPAGIEGYT
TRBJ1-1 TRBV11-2 ASSLRWGQATTEAF
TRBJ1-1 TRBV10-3 AISQDFNTEAF
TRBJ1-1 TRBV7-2 ASSLAVGRETF
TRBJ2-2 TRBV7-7 ASSTGTSMGTGELF
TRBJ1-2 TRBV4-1 ASSQDGRDRGYGYT
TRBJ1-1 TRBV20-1 SASSQNTAF
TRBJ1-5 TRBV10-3 AINSGQGRQPQH
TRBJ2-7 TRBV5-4 ASSLVRGQRQSYEQY
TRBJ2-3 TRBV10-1 ASSESGGTGFDTQY
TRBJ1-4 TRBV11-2 ASSLVRGGAVEKLF
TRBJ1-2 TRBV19 ASSGDRLRHGYT
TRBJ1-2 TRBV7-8 ASSLRQGLDGYT
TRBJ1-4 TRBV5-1 ASSLGLGEKLF
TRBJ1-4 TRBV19 ASSIDHGEKLF
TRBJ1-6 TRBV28 ASSGTYGANSPLH
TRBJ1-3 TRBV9 ASSYTDGNTIY
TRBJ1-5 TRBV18 ASSPRADRAPLSNQPQH
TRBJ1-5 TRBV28 ASSPHGGDSNQPQH
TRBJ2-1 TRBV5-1 ASSQDRPSRNEQF
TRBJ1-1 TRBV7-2 ASSLDVRGTEAF
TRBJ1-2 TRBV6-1 ASSEVGGAGYGYT
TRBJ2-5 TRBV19 ASSIVLETRETQY
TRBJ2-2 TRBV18 ASSPPWVAPNTGELF
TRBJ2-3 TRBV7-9 ASSRTSGGAPDTQY
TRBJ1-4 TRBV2 ASSEVDTSNEKLF
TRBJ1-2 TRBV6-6 ASSLPQGDYGYT
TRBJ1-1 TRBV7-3 ASTSGSRYGTEAF